Below, one T cell receptor (beta chain) is given with its context. Its antigen remains unidentified. The data derive from a study of cytomegalovirus exposure and HLA in healthy donors. Study in general: In a later analysis, the 100 to 150 validation repertoires were reported to have used the same platform as the roughly 670 first-cohort repertoires.

Germline V gives CDR1 LGHNA, CDR2 YSLEER. The CDR3 extends over 17 amino acids. V was cut by 3 bases and J by 0 bases, with 16 bases left in between. Study-level results: Researchers catalogued 160 or so TCR beta chains as cytomegalovirus-associated. Through in vitro validation, three CMV-associated chains were shown to be specific for CMV antigens. The dataset shows that most TCR sequences were rare, while some public TCRs occurred in many donors.

Generated by immunoSEQ multiplex PCR, the TCRdb table keeps only in-frame clones and is missing some. The sample holds more than 95,000 clones, about 85% seen once. The chain couples TRBV4-3 to TRBJ2-3, with D uncertain. This TCR was sampled from a man aged 18 to 29 in good health and CMV-seropositive. Source material: PBMCs. The CDR3 spells CASSQGVARISTDTQYF. DNA of the CDR3: TGCGCCAGCAGCCAGGGTGTCGCGAGGATCAGCACAGATACGCAGTATTTT.